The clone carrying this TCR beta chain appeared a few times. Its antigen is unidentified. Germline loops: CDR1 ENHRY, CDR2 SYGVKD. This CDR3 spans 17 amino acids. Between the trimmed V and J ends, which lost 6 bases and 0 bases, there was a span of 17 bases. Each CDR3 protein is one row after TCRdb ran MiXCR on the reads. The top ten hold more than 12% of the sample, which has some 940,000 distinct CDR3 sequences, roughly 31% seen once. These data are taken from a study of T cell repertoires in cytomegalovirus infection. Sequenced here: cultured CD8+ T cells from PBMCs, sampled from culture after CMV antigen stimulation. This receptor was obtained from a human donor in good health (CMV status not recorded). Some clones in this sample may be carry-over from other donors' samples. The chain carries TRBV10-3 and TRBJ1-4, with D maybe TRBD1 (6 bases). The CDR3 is CAISGTQLGATNEKLFF. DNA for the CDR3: TGTGCCATCAGCGGGACACAACTAGGCGCAACTAATGAAAAACTGTTTTTT.